This section outlines one T cell receptor (beta chain) sequence together with its context. The antigen is unknown. TCRdb reprocessed the 5' RACE reads via MiXCR and lists one record per CDR3 protein. Among approximately 580,000 distinct CDR3 sequences listed, 20% were seen once. This specimen comes from a study of T-cell memory formation after mild COVID-19. Looking at the study overall: The TCR clusters were mostly specific to one donor.

The ends lost 9 bases at V and 2 bases at J; junction bases unmatched: 3. Germline V gives CDR1 SNHLY, CDR2 FYNNEI. This CDR3 has 14 amino acids. Study-wide results and limits: Some SARS-CoV-2-responding clones were already detected in memory before infection.

The source of this sequence is an adult woman who had mild COVID-19 (a few samples of this study predate the infection). Cell type and time point are not known. The sequenced sample consisted of PBMCs or a T cell subset sorted from them (not recorded which). The chain uses TRBV2 and TRBJ2-3; 12 bases agree with TRBD2. The CDR3 loop is CARGLAGTTDTQYF. As DNA, the CDR3 is TGTGCCAGAGGACTAGCGGGGACCACAGATACGCAGTATTTT.